These T cell receptor beta chains were read from a single sample in a study of vaccination and CD4 T cells after COVID-19. The antigens these receptors bind are not known. TCRdb processed the PCR reads anew with MiXCR; each CDR3 protein has one entry. This sample has about 14,000 distinct CDR3 sequences, with approximately 31% found just once. This material consisted of CD4+ T cells from blood, cultured in vitro, taken before SARS-CoV-2 vaccination. The receptors here all came from a human donor who received a COVID-19 vaccine. Each CDR3 is given with its conserved first and last residue. D genes are given only for firm matches. Only some rows state a clone size, as once, few, many or a class for expanded clones.

large,TRBV19,TRBJ1-1,13,-,CASSIAVNTEAFF,TGTGCCAGTAGTATCGCGGTGAACACTGAAGCTTTCTTT
-,TRBV20-1,TRBJ2-3,12,-,CSANYGPDTQYF,TGCAGTGCCAATTACGGGCCAGATACGCAGTATTTT
few,TRBV12-5,TRBJ2-3,16,TRBD2,CASGLVLAGGTDTQYF,TGTGCTAGTGGTTTGGTACTAGCGGGGGGTACAGATACGCAGTATTTT
-,TRBV5-4,TRBJ1-6,17,-,CASSLDSTRSYNSPLHF,TGTGCCAGCAGCTTGGACTCCACCCGCTCCTATAATTCACCCCTCCACTTT
few,TRBV10-1,TRBJ1-5,14,-,CASRPDSSNQPQHF,TGCGCCAGCAGACCCGACAGTAGCAATCAGCCCCAGCATTTT
-,TRBV5-1,TRBJ1-2,15,-,CASSLIRGANYGYTF,TGCGCCAGCAGCTTGATCAGGGGAGCTAACTATGGCTACACCTTC
-,TRBV19,TRBJ2-7,15,-,CASSIGGRGSYEQYF,TGTGCCAGTAGTATAGGCGGCAGGGGCTCCTACGAGCAGTACTTC
few,TRBV5-1,TRBJ1-6,15,-,CASSLASSYNSPLHF,TGCGCCAGCAGCTTGGCCAGCTCCTATAATTCACCCCTCCACTTT
-,TRBV27,TRBJ1-4,17,TRBD1,CASSPNHGQALNEKLFF,TGTGCCAGCAGTCCCAACCACGGACAGGCACTGAATGAAAAACTGTTTTTT
-,TRBV11-2,TRBJ1-1,14,TRBD1,CASSSDRVNTEAFF,TGTGCCAGCAGCTCGGACAGGGTGAACACTGAAGCTTTCTTT
-,TRBV27,TRBJ2-7,14,-,CASSPSEKGYEQYF,TGTGCCAGCAGCCCATCTGAGAAGGGTTACGAGCAGTACTTC
few,TRBV27,TRBJ1-1,17,TRBD1,CASSLWGQGTMNTEAFF,TGTGCCAGCAGTTTATGGGGACAGGGGACGATGAACACTGAAGCTTTCTTT
few,TRBV25-1,TRBJ2-2,13,-,CASSFENTGELFF,TGTGCCAGCAGTTTTGAAAACACCGGGGAGCTGTTTTTT
few,TRBV19,TRBJ2-2,14,-,CASSLKSGTGELFF,TGTGCCAGTAGTCTGAAGAGCGGGACCGGGGAGCTGTTTTTT
-,TRBV20-1,TRBJ2-1,15,-,CSAATGALPYNEQFF,TGCAGTGCGGCCACGGGGGCCCTTCCCTACAATGAGCAGTTCTTC
few,TRBV6-2/TRBV6-3,TRBJ2-2,16,-,CASSYRGYRGTGELFF,TGTGCCAGCAGTTACCGCGGATACCGAGGTACCGGGGAGCTGTTTTTT
few,TRBV6-1,TRBJ1-1,15,TRBD1,CASSVHRGLNTEAFF,TGTGCCAGCAGTGTGCACAGGGGGCTGAACACTGAAGCTTTCTTT
-,TRBV29-1,TRBJ2-7,14,TRBD2,CSAGGGTTFYEQYF,TGCAGCGCTGGGGGAGGGACTACCTTCTACGAGCAGTACTTC
-,TRBV5-4,TRBJ2-1,17,TRBD1,CASSSRMGQGNYNEQFF,TGTGCCAGCAGCTCCCGGATGGGACAGGGAAACTACAATGAGCAGTTCTTC
few,TRBV6-2/TRBV6-3,TRBJ2-5,16,TRBD1,CASSKTRQGGQETQYF,TGTGCCAGCAGCAAAACGCGACAGGGTGGGCAAGAGACCCAGTACTTC
-,TRBV10-3,TRBJ1-1,18,TRBD1,CAISDLRRTGGMNTEAFF,TGTGCCATCAGTGACCTTAGAAGGACAGGGGGGATGAACACTGAAGCTTTCTTT
-,TRBV6-5,TRBJ2-5,14,-,CASSYGAGQETQYF,TGTGCCAGCAGTTATGGTGCAGGTCAAGAGACCCAGTACTTC
-,TRBV7-2,TRBJ2-2,14,TRBD2,CASSTGTSGGELFF,TGTGCCAGCAGCACCGGGACTAGCGGGGGGGAGCTGTTTTTT
few,TRBV24-1,TRBJ1-1,13,TRBD1,CATSEKRTGKAFF,TGTGCCACCAGTGAGAAACGGACAGGGAAAGCTTTCTTT
-,TRBV2,TRBJ1-6,18,-,CASSEAFGRGNFNSPLHF,TGTGCCAGCAGTGAAGCTTTCGGTCGGGGGAATTTTAATTCACCCCTCCACTTT
-,TRBV6-1,TRBJ1-1,14,-,CASSHHSGGTEAFF,TGTGCCAGCAGTCACCATTCCGGCGGCACTGAAGCTTTCTTT
-,TRBV4-2,TRBJ1-4,14,-,CASSQDAGNEKLFF,TGTGCCAGCAGCCAGGACGCAGGGAATGAAAAACTGTTTTTT